The TCR beta chain described here comes from a study of siplizumab effects on memory and regulatory T cells. Study-level points and caveats: Naive T cell populations appeared to exhibit greater diversity than memory cells and appeared to be major alloresponse contributors.

The data were produced by immunoSEQ multiplex PCR, yet TCRdb's version contains in-frame clones alone and is incomplete. The sample includes 90,000 to 95,000 clones, roughly 96% of them seen just once. A remark on this clone: Its matching antigen is unknown.

CDR3 length: 11 residues. Trimming stripped 0 bases from V and 10 bases from J, with 5 bases between. CDR1 and CDR2 (germline): SGHRS, YFSETQ. The TCR originated in a human donor in good health. This chain joins TRBV5-1 and TRBJ2-1; no clear D. Material for sequencing was naive CD4+ T cells sorted from blood. This CDR3 reads CASSLVREQFF. The DNA of the CDR3 is TGCGCCAGCAGCTTGGTCAGGGAGCAGTTCTTC.